This T cell receptor (beta chain) was observed in a study of identical twins. This CDR3 region has 13 residues. Germline V lookup: CDR1 SGHRS, CDR2 YFSETQ. V dropped 4 bases and J dropped 10 bases, with 18 bases sitting between them. One entry per CDR3 protein results from TCRdb running MiXCR on the 5' RACE reads. The sample carries roughly 1.6 million distinct CDR3 sequences, less than 35% recorded once. The clonotype comes from a newborn girl in good health. This chain connects TRBV5-1 to TRBJ2-7, with D possibly TRBD2 on 6 matching bases. The sample taken for sequencing was cord blood. CDR3 DNA sequence: TGCGCCAGCAGCCCCGGGAGATCCCCTGACCAGTACTTC. This codes for CASSPGRSPDQYF.